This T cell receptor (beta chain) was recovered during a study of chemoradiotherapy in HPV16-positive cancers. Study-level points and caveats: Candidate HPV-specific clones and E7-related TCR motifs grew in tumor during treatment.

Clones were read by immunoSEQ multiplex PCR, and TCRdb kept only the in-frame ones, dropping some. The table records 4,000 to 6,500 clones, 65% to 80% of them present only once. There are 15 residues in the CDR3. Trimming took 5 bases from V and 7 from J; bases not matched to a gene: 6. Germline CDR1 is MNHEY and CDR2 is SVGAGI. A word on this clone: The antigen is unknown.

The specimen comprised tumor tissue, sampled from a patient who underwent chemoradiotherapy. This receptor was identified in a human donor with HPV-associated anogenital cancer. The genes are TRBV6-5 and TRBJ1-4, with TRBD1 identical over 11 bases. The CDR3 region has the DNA TGTGCCAGCAGTCCTGGGACAGGGGGGAGTGAAAAACTGTTTTTT. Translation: CASSPGTGGSEKLFF.